This T cell receptor (beta chain) was sequenced during a study of T-cell reconstitution after alpha-beta-depleted transplantation in children. The sample holds a few counts of this clonotype. Preparation of the TCRbeta library involved a method that used unique molecular identifiers. TCRdb passed the PCR reads through MiXCR, listing each CDR3 protein once. The top ten clones hold approximately 4.3% of a sample with hundreds of thousands of distinct CDR3 sequences, about 14% of them seen once. The receptor was isolated from a human donor who donated a stem cell graft to a child with Fanconi anemia. Specimen: PBMCs, collected from the stem cell graft.

The CDR3: CSASPSPMNTEAFF. In DNA, the CDR3 is TGCAGTGCTAGCCCAAGCCCAATGAACACTGAAGCTTTCTTT. This chain uses TRBV20-1 with TRBJ1-1; D is uncertain. The CDR3 extends over 14 amino acids. The V gene lost 3 bases and the J gene lost 0 bases, with 11 bases spanning the gap. Germline V gene sequence: CDR1 DFQATT, CDR2 SNEGSKA (reference sequence).